These 22 T cell receptor beta chains were all obtained from the same sample, sequenced in a study of T cell changes during pregnancy in multiple sclerosis. Sequenced by immunoSEQ multiplex PCR; TCRdb stores in-frame clones only, minus some. The repertoire holds 28,000 or so clones, with 88% as singletons. The material was CD4+ T cells from peripheral blood mononuclear cells, obtained in the first trimester of pregnancy. Receptors originate from a female donor in good health, enrolled as a control in a pregnancy study.

This chain connects TRBV5-1 to TRBJ1-4; D perhaps matches TRBD1 (6 bases). This CDR3 has 15 amino acids. Germline-derived CDR1 and CDR2 are SGHRS and YFSETQ. The V end was cut by 4 bases, the J end by 6 bases, with 16 bases between. CDR3 in amino acids: CASSVRQARDEKLFF. DNA of the CDR3: TGCGCCAGCAGCGTGCGACAGGCGAGAGATGAAAAACTGTTTTTT.

The rearrangement links TRBV15 to TRBJ1-1, with D possibly matching TRBD1 (5 bases). V was cut by 5 bases and J by 1 base, with 14 bases left in between. The length of the CDR3 is 15 residues. Per germline, CDR1 LNHNV and CDR2 YYDKDF (reference sequence). The CDR3 protein is CATSPRQIPNTEAFF. Written as DNA, the CDR3 is TGTGCCACCAGCCCTCGACAGATCCCGAACACTGAAGCTTTCTTT. Based on the CDR3 plus reference TRBV15 and TRBJ1-1, the full variable domain is DAMVIQNPRYQVTQFGKPVTLSCSQTLNHNVMYWYQQKSSQAPKLLFHYYDKDFNNEADTPDNFQSRRPNTSFCFLDIRSPGLGDTAMYLCATSPRQIPNTEAFFGQGTRLTVV.

The chain has TRBV7-9 and TRBJ1-1, with 11 bases matching TRBD1. V lost 4 bases, J lost 1 base, and 2 bases stayed unmatched. This CDR3 contains 15 residues. The germline V gene encodes CDR1 SEHNR and CDR2 FQNEAQ (reference sequence). The DNA for the CDR3 is TGTGCCAGCAGCTGGGGGACAGGGGGGAACACTGAAGCTTTCTTT. Translation gives CASSWGTGGNTEAFF.

The rearrangement uses TRBV29-1 and TRBJ1-2; 9 bases align to TRBD1. There are 17 residues in the CDR3. The V and J ends lost 4 bases and 2 bases, in that order; junction bases with no gene match: 14. The germline V gene encodes CDR1 SQVTM and CDR2 ANQGSEA. The CDR3 sequence: CSVVRLRTGALNYGYTF. For the CDR3, the DNA is TGCAGCGTTGTTCGATTAAGGACAGGGGCCTTAAACTATGGCTACACCTTC.

This sequence joins TRBV19 and TRBJ1-6, with a tentative D call TRBD1 (6 bases). Germline V gene data show CDR1 as LNHDA and CDR2 as SQIVND (reference sequence). Trimming removed 6 bases at V and 8 bases at J, with 11 bases between. CDR3 length: 13 residues. The CDR3 spells CASSEGVDSPLHF. CDR3 in DNA: TGTGCCAGTAGCGAGGGGGTGGATTCACCCCTCCACTTT. The variable domain in full, completed from reference TRBV19 and TRBJ1-6, reads DGGITQSPKYLFRKEGQNVTLSCEQNLNHDAMYWYRQDPGQGLRLIYYSQIVNDFQKGDIAEGYSVSREKKESFPLTVTSAQKNPTAFYLCASSEGVDSPLHFGNGTRLTVT.

The gene calls are TRBV4-2 and TRBJ2-7, with TRBD1 identical over 9 bases. Trimming removed 1 base from V and 4 bases from J; junction bases left unmatched: 8. The V gene's germline CDR1 is LGHNA and CDR2 YNFKEQ. CDR3 length: 16 amino acids. CDR3: CASSQARTGAKYEQYF. In DNA form, the CDR3 reads TGTGCCAGCAGCCAAGCCAGGACAGGGGCGAAATACGAGCAGTACTTC.

This clone was seen a handful of times. The CDR3: CSAYPGGSYTF. DNA for the CDR3: TGCAGTGCATACCCTGGGGGCTCCTACACCTTC. The gene calls are TRBV20-1 and TRBJ1-2; TRBD1 is a possible D gene (6 bases). Trimming took off 6 bases at V and 10 bases at J, with 15 bases between the two ends. Germline values: CDR1 DFQATT, CDR2 SNEGSKA (reference sequence). CDR3 length equals 11 residues.

The chain has TRBV18 and TRBJ2-5; 10 bases map to TRBD1. The CDR3 sequence is 16 residues long. The germline V gene has CDR1 KGHSH and CDR2 LQKENI. The J segment lost 4 bases and the V segment lost 3 bases, leaving 8 bases of the junction unmatched. The CDR3 region has the DNA TGTGCCAGCTCACCGGTCGGACAGGGGGTGGGAGAGACCCAGTACTTC. Its translation is CASSPVGQGVGETQYF.

The rearrangement links TRBV6-1 to TRBJ2-5; 11 positions agree with TRBD2. With 7 bases clipped from V and 2 bases from J, the junction kept 6 bases outside the gene matches. From germline, CDR1 is MNHNS and CDR2 SASEGT. The CDR3 extends over 15 amino acids. The CDR3 coding sequence is TGTGCCAGCATAGGGACTAGCGGAAAACAAGAGACCCAGTACTTC. This translates into CASIGTSGKQETQYF.

The CDR3 reads CAWSHTWEAKNIQYF. Here the CDR3 DNA reads TGTGCCTGGAGCCACACGTGGGAGGCCAAAAACATTCAGTACTTC. This chain connects TRBV30 to TRBJ2-4, with a possible D match to TRBD2 (5 bases). Looked up from germline, CDR1 is GTSNPN and CDR2 is SVGIG (reference sequence). The CDR3 is 15 amino acids. V gave up 3 bases and J gave up 1 base, with 13 bases separating them. The full variable domain, its missing parts supplied by reference TRBV30 and TRBJ2-4, is SQTIHQWPATLVQPVGSPLSLECTVEGTSNPNLYWYRQAAGRGLQLLFYSVGIGQISSEVPQNLSASRPQDRQFILSSKKLLLSDSGFYLCAWSHTWEAKNIQYFGAGTRLSVL.

This sequence joins TRBV18 and TRBJ2-3, with D perhaps TRBD2 (7 bases). V gave up 5 bases and J gave up 4 bases, with 10 bases separating them. This CDR3 spans 13 amino acids. Germline values: CDR1 KGHSH, CDR2 LQKENI. CDR3: CASSRGGADTQYF. CDR3 in DNA: TGTGCCAGCTCAAGGGGGGGCGCAGATACGCAGTATTTT. The whole variable domain, filled in from reference TRBV18 and TRBJ2-3, reads NAGVMQNPRHLVRRRGQEARLRCSPMKGHSHVYWYRQLPEEGLKFMVYLQKENIIDESGMPKERFSAEFPKEGPSILRIQQVVRGDSAAYFCASSRGGADTQYFGPGTRLTVL.

The V and J genes are TRBV7-8 and TRBJ2-5, with TRBD2 identical over 12 bases. The CDR3 has 16 amino acids. Germline V CDR1 and CDR2: SGHVS, FQNEAQ. V was pared by 4 bases and J by 5 bases, with 8 bases of the junction left unmatched. This chain's CDR3 is CASSYARLAGEETQYF. The CDR3 DNA sequence: TGTGCCAGCAGCTACGCCCGACTAGCGGGGGAGGAGACCCAGTACTTC.

The table lists this clone with a few counts. J is TRBJ1-5 and V is TRBV6-6, with 7 bases aligning to TRBD1. Germline-derived CDR1 and CDR2 are MNHNY and SVGAGI (reference sequence). The junction had 9 bases not matched to a gene; V was cut back by 5 bases and J by 2 bases. The CDR3 spans 16 residues. The CDR3 reads CASSTQTGRGNQPQHF. As DNA, the CDR3 is TGTGCCAGCAGTACACAGACAGGGCGGGGCAATCAGCCCCAGCATTTT.

V gene TRBV13 combines with J gene TRBJ2-7; a possible D gene is TRBD1 (5 bases). CDR1 PRHDT and CDR2 FYEKMQ come from the germline V gene (reference sequence). Trimming pared 6 bases from V and 3 bases from J, leaving 15 bases between. The CDR3 consists of 14 residues. The CDR3: CASRQVKRGYEQYF. The CDR3 coding sequence is TGTGCCAGCAGACAGGTGAAGAGAGGCTACGAGCAGTACTTC.

The V and J genes are TRBV13 and TRBJ2-2; tentatively, D is TRBD1 (6 bases). This CDR3 is 14 amino acids long. Trimming took off 5 bases at V and 7 bases at J, with 14 bases between the two ends. Germline CDR1 PRHDT, CDR2 FYEKMQ (reference sequence). CDR3 sequence (DNA): TGTGCCAGCAGCCCCAATCTAGGGGGCGGGGAGCTGTTTTTT. This codes for CASSPNLGGGELFF.

This chain links TRBV5-4 with TRBJ2-7; 10 bases are a match to TRBD2. The ends lost 3 bases at V and 5 bases at J; junction bases unmatched: 8. This CDR3 is built from 15 residues. Germline V gene sequence: CDR1 SGHNT, CDR2 YYREEE (reference sequence). CDR3: CASSSYLAGAHEQYF. In DNA form, the CDR3 reads TGTGCCAGCAGCTCCTATCTAGCGGGGGCCCACGAGCAGTACTTC.

CDR3 DNA sequence: TGCGCCAGCAGCTTGAGTTGGGACAGGGGGTACGAGCAGTACTTC. Its translation: CASSLSWDRGYEQYF. The chain carries TRBV5-1 and TRBJ2-7; 11 nucleotides match TRBD1. Germline V gene lookup returns CDR1 SGHRS and CDR2 YFSETQ. CDR3 size: 15 residues. V shed 1 base and J 4 bases; nucleotides not matched to a gene: 4. Full variable domain (missing parts from reference TRBV5-1 and TRBJ2-7): KAGVTQTPRYLIKTRGQQVTLSCSPISGHRSVSWYQQTPGQGLQFLFEYFSETQRNKGNFPGRFSGRQFSNSRSEMNVSTLELGDSALYLCASSLSWDRGYEQYFGPGTRLTVT.

V gene TRBV5-8 combines with J gene TRBJ1-2; 7 bases align to TRBD1. In germline, CDR1 is SGHTS, CDR2 YDEGEE. With 0 bases clipped from V and 8 bases from J, the junction kept 7 bases outside the gene matches. This CDR3 spans 14 amino acids. The CDR3 spells CASSLAGRGQGYTF. DNA for the CDR3: TGTGCCAGCAGCTTGGCCGGGAGGGGGCAAGGCTACACCTTC.

Notes on this clone: One end of the junction does not line up with germline, which may come from a read error. The genes are TRBV20-1 and TRBJ1-5; 8 bases are a match to TRBD1. Germline V gives CDR1 DFQATT, CDR2 SNEGSKA (reference sequence). The CDR3 loop spans 11 amino acids. CDR3 DNA: TGCAGTGCTAGAGATGGGGGACAGGAGAGTTTT. This sequence encodes CSARDGGQESF.

V is TRBV10-3 and J is TRBJ2-7, with 8 bases lining up with TRBD1. From germline, CDR1 is ENHRY and CDR2 SYGVKD. This CDR3 is 14 amino acids long. J gave up 7 bases and V 5 bases, and 10 bases lay outside the gene matches. CDR3 coding DNA: TGTGCCATCAGTCCCCGGACAGGGCCATCAGAGCAGTACTTC. Translation: CAISPRTGPSEQYF.

The CDR3 region is CASSPRIGGSADTQYF. CDR3 nucleotides: TGTGCCAGCTCACCACGGATCGGGGGTAGTGCAGATACGCAGTATTTT. V is TRBV18 and J is TRBJ2-3; maybe TRBD2 (6 bases). CDR1 KGHSH and CDR2 LQKENI come from the germline V gene. This CDR3 contains 16 residues. With 1 base removed from V and 4 bases from J, the gap between germline ends came to 15 bases. Looking up the rest from reference TRBV18 and TRBJ2-3 gives the full variable domain: NAGVMQNPRHLVRRRGQEARLRCSPMKGHSHVYWYRQLPEEGLKFMVYLQKENIIDESGMPKERFSAEFPKEGPSILRIQQVVRGDSAAYFCASSPRIGGSADTQYFGPGTRLTVL.

V is TRBV6-1 and J is TRBJ1-1; D is unclear. Trimming took off 7 bases at V and 2 bases at J, with 14 bases between the two ends. The V gene's germline CDR1 is MNHNS and CDR2 SASEGT. This CDR3 is built from 14 residues. The CDR3 here is CASNAFRVNTEAFF. The CDR3 nucleotides are TGTGCCAGCAATGCATTCCGGGTCAACACTGAAGCTTTCTTT.